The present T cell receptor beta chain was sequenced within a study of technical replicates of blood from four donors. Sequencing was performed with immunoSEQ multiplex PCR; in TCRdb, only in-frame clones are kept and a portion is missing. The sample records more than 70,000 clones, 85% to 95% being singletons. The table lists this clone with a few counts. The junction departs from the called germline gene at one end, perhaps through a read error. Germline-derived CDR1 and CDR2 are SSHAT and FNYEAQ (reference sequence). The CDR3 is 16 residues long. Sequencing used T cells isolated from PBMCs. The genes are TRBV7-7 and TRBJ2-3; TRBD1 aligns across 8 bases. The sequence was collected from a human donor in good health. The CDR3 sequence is CASSPSQGASTDTQYF. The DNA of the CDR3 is TGTGCTAGCAGCCCCTCCCAGGGGGCTTCCACAGATACGCAGTATTTT. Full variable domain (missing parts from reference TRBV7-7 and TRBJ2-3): GAGVSQSPRYKVTKRGQDVTLRCDPISSHATLYWYQQALGQGPEFLTYFNYEAQPDKSGLPSDRFSAERPEGSISTLTIQRTEQRDSAMYRCASSPSQGASTDTQYFGPGTRLTVL.